What follows are 5 T cell receptor beta chains derived from one specimen sequenced in a study of human T cells and chemical hapten exposure listed by TCRdb under 2021. Receptor amplification or capture employed RACE. The sample was run on a NextSeq 500. The public reads were reprocessed in TCRdb via fastp at Q25 and MiXCR, keeping in-frame beta chains. Every CDR3 protein is listed once, alongside the most common genes and DNA of its rows. The sample table contains 50,000 to 75,000 distinct CDR3 sequences; only one count was recorded for 9.5% to 12% of them. The ten largest clones capture more than 2% of the sample. The time point label on this specimen signifies: patch test 3, about 24 weeks after DPC sensitization. The treatment or condition label, read with the paper, signifies: therapeutic diphenylcyclopropenone sensitization with weekly scalp DPC. The specimen comprised whole blood, sampled in connection with sensitization to the hapten diphenylcyclopropenone (DPC). Every receptor here comes from a woman aged 25 to 39 with alopecia areata. Some clones in this sample may be carry-over from other donors' samples.

This clonotype has a handful of counts. J is TRBJ2-1 and V is TRBV29-1; possible D gene TRBD1, 5 bases. The CDR3 is made up of 14 amino acids. Germline V gives CDR1 SQVTM, CDR2 ANQGSEA. V lost 5 bases, J lost 0 bases, and 11 bases lay in between. For the CDR3, the DNA is TGCAGCGTTCCGACAGACGTCTCCTACAATGAGCAGTTCTTC. It codes for CSVPTDVSYNEQFF.

This clonotype was seen a few times. The rearrangement links TRBV18 to TRBJ2-5; D is possibly TRBD1 (6 bases). This CDR3 is built from 14 residues. With 3 bases removed from V and 3 bases from J, the gap between germline ends came to 11 bases. The germline CDR1 and CDR2 sequences are KGHSH and LQKENI. CDR3 protein: CASSPTNREETQYF. The CDR3, as DNA: TGTGCCAGCTCACCTACCAACAGGGAAGAGACCCAGTACTTC.

This clonotype showed up many times. The chain links TRBV12-3 or TRBV12-4 to TRBJ1-1; 9 bases align to TRBD1. V lost 3 bases, J lost 5 bases, and 13 bases stayed unmatched. The CDR3 is 17 residues long. The CDR3, as DNA: TGTGCCAGCAGTTTCGGGTTCTCCGGACAGGGGACAACTGAAGCTTTCTTT. It is translated as CASSFGFSGQGTTEAFF.

The chain employs TRBV7-9 and TRBJ2-3, with 11 bases matching TRBD2. V was pared by 3 bases and J by 6 bases, with 5 bases of the junction left unmatched. Germline assignment: CDR1 SEHNR and CDR2 FQNEAQ (reference sequence). The CDR3 runs to 15 residues. Here the CDR3 DNA reads TGTGCCAGCAGCTTTACTAGCGGGAGTCGGGATACGCAGTATTTT. It translates to CASSFTSGSRDTQYF.

There are a few counts of this clonotype. The chain recombines TRBV2 with TRBJ2-7; no clear D gene. CDR3 length: 15 residues. Germline assignment: CDR1 SNHLY and CDR2 FYNNEI. V lost 4 bases and J 0 bases, leaving 13 bases between the germline ends. The CDR3 coding sequence is TGTGCCAGCAGTGGTGTAGACCTAAGCTCCTACGAGCAGTACTTC. Translating it yields CASSGVDLSSYEQYF.